The 28 T cell receptor beta chains in this list originate from one sample, sequenced in a study of T-cell reconstitution after alpha-beta-depleted transplantation in children. Unique molecular identifiers were incorporated into the prepared TCRbeta library. TCRdb called the PCR reads again in MiXCR, with one record for every CDR3 protein. The table lists about 610,000 distinct CDR3 sequences, 8% to 11% of them singletons. Specimen: PBMCs from the stem cell graft donor, collected from the stem cell graft. The receptors stem from a human donor who donated a stem cell graft to a child with acute myeloid leukemia.

The J gene is TRBJ2-7, the V gene TRBV7-9; tentatively, D is TRBD2 (6 bases). The CDR3 runs to 15 residues. Germline V gene lookup returns CDR1 SEHNR and CDR2 FQNEAQ (reference sequence). V was cut by 4 bases and J by 5 bases, with 18 bases left in between. The CDR3 loop reads CASSSWGLRNDEQYF. The CDR3 region has the DNA TGTGCCAGCAGCTCATGGGGACTGCGTAACGACGAGCAGTACTTC.

The table lists this clonotype with many counts. This chain links TRBV6-5 with TRBJ2-1; possibly TRBD2 for D (5 bases). V shed 6 bases and J shed 6 bases, with 15 bases lying between them. CDR3 length: 14 amino acids. CDR1 MNHEY and CDR2 SVGAGI come from the germline V gene. The CDR3: CASSHRLSGNEQFF. The CDR3 DNA reads TGTGCCAGCAGCCACAGACTATCTGGCAATGAGCAGTTCTTC.

This chain connects TRBV10-3 to TRBJ1-1; D gene unclear. The ends were cut back, 0 bases at V and 0 bases at J, with 8 bases in the middle. The CDR3 loop spans 15 amino acids. Germline V gene lookup returns CDR1 ENHRY and CDR2 SYGVKD. CDR3 nucleotide sequence: TGTGCCATCAGTGAGTCGAACCGATTGAACACTGAAGCTTTCTTT. It translates to CAISESNRLNTEAFF.

This clonotype has just a few counts. V usage is TRBV3-1 and J usage is TRBJ2-3; 7 nucleotides match TRBD1. V was pared by 0 bases and J by 2 bases, with 5 bases of the junction left unmatched. The CDR3 has 16 amino acids. Germline CDR1 and CDR2: LGHDT and YNNKEL (reference sequence). CDR3 bases: TGTGCCAGCAGCCAAGAATTACAGGGGATCACAGATACGCAGTATTTT. Translated: CASSQELQGITDTQYF.

This clonotype was recorded many times. The rearrangement links TRBV12-3 or TRBV12-4 to TRBJ2-7; a weak D match, TRBD1 (5 bases). Trimming shortened V by 3 bases and J by 6 bases, and 9 bases separated the two germline ends. This CDR3 comprises 12 residues. The CDR3 bases are TGTGCCAGCAGTTTCCCTAGGGGCGAGCAGTACTTC. Translated: CASSFPRGEQYF.

The sample holds a few counts of this clonotype. The chain uses TRBV29-1 and TRBJ2-7; 11 bases fit TRBD1. V lost 5 bases to trimming and J lost 3 bases; unmatched junction nucleotides: 6. This CDR3 comprises 14 residues. Germline values: CDR1 SQVTM, CDR2 ANQGSEA. CDR3 nucleotides: TGCAGCGTTCGTGGACAGGGGGCAGGCTACGAGCAGTACTTC. The encoded protein is CSVRGQGAGYEQYF.

This clonotype has just a few counts. One junction end disagrees with the germline gene, perhaps due to a read error. The genes are TRBV20-1 and TRBJ2-5; D gene ambiguous. Per germline, CDR1 DFQATT and CDR2 SNEGSKA (reference sequence). The CDR3 runs 13 residues. The CDR3 coding sequence is TGCAGTGCTAGGACTCTGCGGCAAGGGACCCAGTACTTC. Its protein product is CSARTLRQGTQYF.

CDR3: CASSLGTTPSEQYF. The CDR3 DNA reads TGCGCCAGCAGCTTAGGAACGACCCCCTCCGAGCAGTACTTC. V is TRBV5-1 and J is TRBJ2-7, with D hard to call. With 2 bases removed from V and 6 bases from J, the gap between germline ends came to 15 bases. Germline CDR1 is SGHRS and CDR2 is YFSETQ. The CDR3 sequence is 14 residues long.

This chain links TRBV7-3 with TRBJ2-3; D possibly corresponds to TRBD1 (6 bases). The CDR3 length is 15 residues. Germline V gives CDR1 SGHTA, CDR2 FQGTGA. V lost 4 bases and J 3 bases, leaving 14 bases between the germline ends. Here the CDR3 reads CASSSSPGQTDTQYF. CDR3 bases: TGTGCCAGCAGCTCTTCCCCCGGACAGACAGATACGCAGTATTTT.

This clonotype was seen a handful of times. The chain joins TRBV5-8 to TRBJ2-2, with TRBD1 matching 9 bases. V shed 4 bases, J shed 3 bases, and the junction held 10 bases outside the gene matches. Germline assignment: CDR1 SGHTS and CDR2 YDEGEE. This CDR3 spans 17 amino acids. Here the CDR3 DNA reads TGTGCCAGCAGCCTAGGGACAGGGCAACCTGACACCGGGGAGCTGTTTTTT. Translation gives CASSLGTGQPDTGELFF.

CDR3 loop: CSARSSVYNEQFF. The CDR3 nucleotides are TGCAGTGCTAGATCTAGCGTCTACAATGAGCAGTTCTTC. This chain connects TRBV20-1 to TRBJ2-1, with a weak D call TRBD2 (6 bases). The V gene's germline CDR1 is DFQATT and CDR2 SNEGSKA (reference sequence). This CDR3 region has 13 residues. With 2 bases removed from V and 3 bases from J, the gap between germline ends came to 8 bases.

In its sample, this clonotype was seen a few times. Here the CDR3 reads CSAGFRSQYF. DNA of the CDR3: TGCAGTGCTGGATTTAGGTCCCAGTACTTC. This chain connects TRBV20-1 to TRBJ2-5, with no clear D. CDR1 and CDR2 (germline): DFQATT, SNEGSKA (reference sequence). The CDR3 covers 10 residues. The V end was cut by 5 bases, the J end by 9 bases, with 10 bases between.

The rearrangement joins TRBV15 to TRBJ2-1; TRBD2 matches 10 bases. Germline-derived CDR1 and CDR2 are LNHNV and YYDKDF (reference sequence). The CDR3 consists of 18 residues. Germline trimming cut 2 bases from V and 1 base from J; bases unmatched to any gene: 8. CDR3 residues: CATSRTFLAGVSYNEQFF. In DNA form, the CDR3 reads TGTGCCACCAGCAGAACCTTCCTAGCGGGGGTATCCTACAATGAGCAGTTCTTC.

This chain links TRBV30 with TRBJ2-1; D gene uncertain. This CDR3 region has 13 residues. The germline V and J ends were trimmed by 0 bases and 2 bases, with 5 bases remaining between them. The germline V gene encodes CDR1 GTSNPN and CDR2 SVGIG (reference sequence). CDR3 sequence reads: CAWSVGAYNEQFF. CDR3 DNA: TGTGCCTGGAGTGTAGGAGCCTACAATGAGCAGTTCTTC. The variable domain in full, completed from reference TRBV30 and TRBJ2-1, reads SQTIHQWPATLVQPVGSPLSLECTVEGTSNPNLYWYRQAAGRGLQLLFYSVGIGQISSEVPQNLSASRPQDRQFILSSKKLLLSDSGFYLCAWSVGAYNEQFFGPGTRLTVL.

This clonotype appeared once. The chain joins TRBV3-1 to TRBJ2-2; D not resolved. Trimming took off 7 bases at V and 4 bases at J, with 7 bases between the two ends. The CDR3 consists of 12 residues. CDR1 is LGHDT and CDR2 is YNNKEL in the germline V gene (reference sequence). The CDR3 DNA reads as TGTGCCAGCACCAGAACCACCGGGGAGCTGTTTTTT. It is translated as CASTRTTGELFF.

This clonotype was counted only a few times. This chain uses TRBV24-1 with TRBJ2-1; D is ambiguous. Trimming cost V 5 bases and J 7 bases, with 11 bases left between them. The CDR3 length is 13 residues. CDR1 is KGHDR, CDR2 SFDVKD, per germline. In DNA, the CDR3 is TGTGCCACCAGTGGTGTTAGCTGGAATGAGCAGTTCTTC. Translating gives CATSGVSWNEQFF.

V and J are TRBV5-1 and TRBJ2-5; no clear D gene. From germline, CDR1 is SGHRS and CDR2 YFSETQ. Trimming shortened V by 0 bases and J by 2 bases, and 8 bases separated the two germline ends. This CDR3 is 14 amino acids long. The CDR3 bases are TGCGCCAGCAGCTTGGACAGAACTCAAGAGACCCAGTACTTC. It is translated as CASSLDRTQETQYF.

The V call is TRBV10-3, the J call TRBJ2-7, with D unclear. The germline V gene encodes CDR1 ENHRY and CDR2 SYGVKD. V gave up 0 bases and J gave up 2 bases, with 5 bases separating them. CDR3 length equals 13 residues. The CDR3 here is CAISESATYEQYF. DNA for the CDR3: TGTGCCATCAGTGAGTCCGCCACCTACGAGCAGTACTTC.

This clonotype was picked up many times. This chain links TRBV29-1 with TRBJ2-7, with 7 nucleotides matching TRBD1. Losses at the gene ends were 4 bases for V and 4 bases for J; bases not matched to a gene: 7. Germline V lookup: CDR1 SQVTM, CDR2 ANQGSEA. The CDR3 runs to 13 residues. In DNA, the CDR3 is TGCAGCGTTGGGGCAGGGGGATTATACGAGCAGTACTTC. This codes for CSVGAGGLYEQYF.

J is TRBJ2-1 and V is TRBV29-1; D gene unclear. Per germline, CDR1 SQVTM and CDR2 ANQGSEA. The V end was cut by 5 bases, the J end by 6 bases, with 5 bases between. The CDR3 has 10 amino acids. CDR3 residues: CSVFVNEQFF. In DNA form, the CDR3 reads TGCAGCGTTTTCGTCAATGAGCAGTTCTTC.

This clonotype has a count of ten or more. This rearrangement joins TRBV20-1 to TRBJ2-1; 9 positions agree with TRBD2. After removal of 7 bases from V and 7 bases from J, the junction contained 8 bases not matched to a gene. Per germline, CDR1 DFQATT and CDR2 SNEGSKA (reference sequence). The CDR3 spans 13 residues. CDR3 nucleotides: TGCAGTGGAGGGACTAGCAATTCAAATGAGCAGTTCTTC. It codes for CSGGTSNSNEQFF.

This clonotype appeared many times. The chain employs TRBV29-1 and TRBJ2-1, with a tentative D call TRBD1 (5 bases). V was shortened by 4 bases and J by 3 bases, with 13 bases between the two germline ends. CDR1 is SQVTM and CDR2 is ANQGSEA in the germline V gene. The length of the CDR3 is 14 residues. The CDR3 DNA is TGCAGCGTTGTGGGGCGAGGAAGCTACAATGAGCAGTTCTTC. It translates to CSVVGRGSYNEQFF.

The table lists this clonotype with a few counts. This chain joins TRBV12-5 and TRBJ2-7, with TRBD1 as a possible D gene (6 bases). Germline V lookup: CDR1 LGHNT, CDR2 FRNRAP. The CDR3 has 16 residues. The CDR3 spells CAPTGLIGRGYYEQYF. Written as DNA, the CDR3 is TGTGCCCCCACGGGGCTTATCGGAAGGGGGTACTACGAGCAGTACTTC.

This clonotype was detected many times. The chain recombines TRBV28 with TRBJ2-1; 8 nucleotides match TRBD2. Germline V gene sequence: CDR1 MDHEN, CDR2 SYDVKM. V gave up 2 bases and J gave up 7 bases; unmatched junction bases: 7. The CDR3 is 15 amino acids. The CDR3 sequence is CASSLPRTSLNEQFF. The CDR3 DNA reads as TGTGCCAGCAGTTTACCCAGGACTAGCTTGAATGAGCAGTTCTTC.

This clonotype was seen many times. The V and J genes are TRBV27 and TRBJ2-1, with D perhaps TRBD1 (8 bases). V lost 4 bases and J 4 bases, leaving 20 bases between the germline ends. CDR3 length equals 17 residues. The germline gives CDR1 MNHEY, CDR2 SMNVEV (reference sequence). The CDR3 region has the DNA TGTGCCAGCAGTTCCCAGGGGGCGGGAGCGGGGTACAATGAGCAGTTCTTC. Translation: CASSSQGAGAGYNEQFF.

The sample holds a few counts of this clonotype. The chain links TRBV19 to TRBJ2-1; tentative D call: TRBD2 (5 bases). Germline CDR1 is LNHDA and CDR2 is SQIVND (reference sequence). The V end was cut by 3 bases, the J end by 2 bases, with 14 bases between. This CDR3 region has 16 residues. CDR3 protein: CASSIHTRNAYNEQFF. The CDR3 region has the DNA TGTGCCAGTAGTATCCACACTAGAAATGCCTACAATGAGCAGTTCTTC.

This rearrangement joins TRBV7-2 to TRBJ2-7; D perhaps matches TRBD1 (5 bases). Germline V CDR1 and CDR2: SGHTA, FQGNSA. Trimming stripped 4 bases from V and 0 bases from J, with 10 bases between. CDR3 size: 14 residues. The CDR3 DNA follows: TGTGCCAGCAGCTCCTCGACAGACTCCTACGAGCAGTACTTC. Residues: CASSSSTDSYEQYF.

This chain links TRBV27 with TRBJ2-6, with a tentative D call TRBD2 (7 bases). Between the trimmed V and J ends, which lost 7 bases and 2 bases, there was a span of 12 bases. Germline V gene sequence: CDR1 MNHEY, CDR2 SMNVEV (reference sequence). The CDR3 length is 15 residues. CDR3 DNA: TGTGCCAGCACCCAAGGGGGGGCTGGGGCCAACGTCCTGACTTTC. Protein: CASTQGGAGANVLTF.